This T cell receptor beta chain is drawn from a study of OX40 agonist ivuxolimab in advanced cancers. The V gene's germline CDR1 is SNHLY and CDR2 FYNNEI. The trim removed 6 bases at V and 7 bases at J, leaving 4 bases unmatched. The CDR3 consists of 12 residues. Clones were read by immunoSEQ multiplex PCR, and TCRdb kept only the in-frame ones, dropping some. This sample has over 25,000 clones; approximately 84% occur once, and the top ten carry 20% to 25%. Sequences were derived from CD4+ or CD8+ T cells sorted from blood, sampled in a trial of the OX40 agonist ivuxolimab. The chain joins TRBV2 to TRBJ1-1; 8 bases map to TRBD1. The TCR comes from an adult with an advanced solid tumor such as melanoma, head and neck, liver or kidney cancer. The CDR3 region is CASSQGANEAFF. The CDR3 DNA reads TGTGCCAGCAGCCAGGGGGCAAATGAAGCTTTCTTT.